The entry that follows covers one TCR beta chain sequence. This clonotype has at least ten counts. The clone's antigen remains unknown. The record has no base qualities; no much larger clone is one base away. Full-length TCR variable regions were amplified by 5' RACE PCR with constant-region reverse primers, and semi-nested PCR with Nested Universal Primer A was subsequently performed. The ReliaPrep RNA Cell Miniprep System was used to extract total RNA, which was then reverse transcribed into 5'RACE-ready cDNA with the SMARTer RACE 5'/3' Kit. An Illumina MiSeq was used to sequence the full-length TCR alpha and beta libraries, which had been barcoded with multiplex adaptors. The original methods were these. For each of nine subset-tissue groups, sequencing data from the five patients were pooled, and the groups were compared by unsupervised clustering of TCR gene usage. Repertoire similarity was calculated with the Morisita-Horn index, weighting shared sequences by their contribution to each repertoire. TCRdb handled the public reads itself, with Q25 trimming in fastp and clone calling in MiXCR, and kept productive beta chains. Each entry merges the rows of one CDR3 protein and shows their most common DNA and genes. TCRdb, not the authors, supplied the V and J calls. The sample contains 35,000 to 45,000 distinct CDR3 sequences, roughly 22% of them found a single time. Over 3.5% of the sample goes to the ten largest clones.

CD4+CD25+CD127-/low cells were isolated as Tregs. Tregs, naive and memory CD4+ T cells from tumor, blood and ipsilateral draining lymph nodes of a few breast cancer patients underwent full-length TCR alpha and beta sequencing. Tumor tissue, along with lymph nodes from ipsilateral axillary dissection, was perfused with PBS, minced, and then digested using collagenase I and hyaluronidase. Ficoll density gradient centrifugation was used to isolate mononuclear cells from lymph nodes or from about 50 ml of peripheral blood. FACS confirmed that the sorted cell populations were more than 90% pure. This entry is derived from a study (dated by TCRdb to 2013 to 2016). Study-wide context: The study examined whether tumor-infiltrating Tregs in breast cancer are drawn from blood Tregs or arise in situ by conversion from other CD4+ T cell subsets.

The research as a whole found: The validation in the larger cohort was limited to a single TCR beta V-J rearrangement instead of whole repertoires. In terms of TCR gene usage, tumor memory CD4+ T cells clustered together with blood and lymph node memory CD4+ cells, as well as with lymph node naive CD4+ cells. Tumor-infiltrating Treg TCR alpha and beta sequences overlapped most with tumor naive CD4+ T cells, then with blood naive CD4+ T cells.

The germline V gene (reference sequence) sets CDR1 to DFQATT and CDR2 to SNEGSKA. The trim is 3 bases for V and 0 bases for J, with a gap of 16 bases between the germline ends. The CDR3 sequence holds 16 residues, the cysteine and phenylalanine included. Only the CDR3 region is kept as DNA, spanning 48 bases read in frame from base 1. This receptor was taken from a female donor with breast cancer. Sequenced sample: Tregs sorted from a lymph node. The chain joins TRBV20-1 to TRBJ2-3; the D segment could be TRBD2, given 5 matching bases. The CDR3 protein sequence reads: CSASPRAETSTDTQYF. The nucleotide sequence is TGCAGTGCTAGCCCGAGGGCGGAGACTAGCACAGATACGCAGTATTTT.